One and the same sample provided the 26 T cell receptor beta chains below, sequenced in a study of blood T cells in healthy people across ages. With a J-beta primer mix and a sample-barcoded 5' primer, a second PCR ran roughly 6 to 11 cycles. In TCRdb, the 5' RACE reads were re-called with MiXCR into one record per CDR3 protein. There are 2 million or so distinct CDR3 sequences in the sample; about 49% occur only once, and 2.1% lies in the top ten. The sample was blood. The receptors shown here come from a woman aged 35 to 49 in good health.

This clonotype was seen many times. The rearrangement uses TRBV10-3 and TRBJ2-7, with unresolved D. Trimming shortened V by 6 bases and J by 1 base, and 4 bases separated the two germline ends. Per the germline V gene, CDR1 is ENHRY and CDR2 is SYGVKD. The CDR3 runs 11 residues. The CDR3 loop is CAISDSYEQYF. The CDR3 DNA sequence: TGTGCCATCAGCGATTCCTACGAGCAGTACTTC.

The chain couples TRBV6-5 to TRBJ2-5; D may match TRBD1 or TRBD2 (5 bases each). Germline V gene sequence: CDR1 MNHEY, CDR2 SVGAGI. This CDR3 comprises 16 residues. Trimming cost V 0 bases and J 2 bases, with 13 bases left between them. The chain's CDR3 is CASSYSTGPGQETQYF. As DNA, the CDR3 is TGTGCCAGCAGTTACTCCACGGGGCCGGGACAAGAGACCCAGTACTTC.

The CDR3 DNA reads TGTGCCAGCAGCGTAGAAGTTCTTGGGATTAGCACAGATACGCAGTATTTT. This translates into CASSVEVLGISTDTQYF. This sequence joins TRBV9 and TRBJ2-3; D not certain. Trimming removed 0 bases from V and 0 bases from J, with 14 bases in between. The germline V gene has CDR1 SGDLS and CDR2 YYNGEE. The CDR3 is 17 amino acids.

CDR3 in amino acids: CASSVGATSGEETQYF. The CDR3 DNA reads as TGTGCCAGCAGCGTAGGAGCAACTAGCGGGGAGGAGACCCAGTACTTC. The chain uses TRBV9 and TRBJ2-5; 10 nucleotides agree with TRBD2. Germline values: CDR1 SGDLS, CDR2 YYNGEE. This CDR3 has 16 amino acids. J lost 5 bases, V lost 0 bases, and 7 bases had no gene match.

The rearrangement joins TRBV20-1 to TRBJ1-5; D call uncertain. Germline V gene data show CDR1 as DFQATT and CDR2 as SNEGSKA (reference sequence). This CDR3 comprises 12 residues. Trimming shortened V by 0 bases and J by 9 bases, and 9 bases separated the two germline ends. The CDR3 here is CSARDLEPPQHF. The CDR3 DNA sequence: TGCAGTGCTAGAGACCTAGAACCGCCCCAGCATTTT.

This clonotype was counted a few times. The chain recombines TRBV21-1 with TRBJ2-7; TRBD1 is taken as the D call from the table, unchecked against the DNA. TRBV21-1 is assigned pseudogene status. CDR3 length: 13 amino acids. For the CDR3, the DNA is TGTGCCAGCAACGGGCAGGGGTCCGTCGAGCAGTACTTC. This gives the protein CASNGQGSVEQYF.

CDR3 bases: TGTGCCAGCAGCTTCGAAGGGGTTATCGACTATGGCTACACCTTC. This codes for CASSFEGVIDYGYTF. J is TRBJ1-2 and V is TRBV5-5, with a weak D call TRBD1 (5 bases). The CDR3 runs 15 residues. Trimming cost V 2 bases and J 3 bases, with 14 bases left between them. CDR1 and CDR2 from the germline V gene are SGHKS and YYEKEE (reference sequence). Based on the CDR3 plus reference TRBV5-5 and TRBJ1-2, the full variable domain is DAGVTQSPTHLIKTRGQQVTLRCSPISGHKSVSWYQQVLGQGPQFIFQYYEKEERGRGNFPDRFSARQFPNYSSELNVNALLLGDSALYLCASSFEGVIDYGYTFGSGTRLTVV.

This clonotype was observed a handful of times. The CDR3 DNA reads TGTGCCAGCGAAGTAGGAGGGAATGAGGAGACCCAGTACTTC. Amino acids: CASEVGGNEETQYF. The chain is built from TRBV28 and TRBJ2-5; maybe TRBD2 (6 bases). CDR1 is MDHEN and CDR2 is SYDVKM in the germline V gene. The CDR3 consists of 14 residues. The V and J ends lost 8 bases and 5 bases respectively, with 18 bases between them.

The chain couples TRBV21-1 to TRBJ1-6; the table's D call TRBD1 went unverified against the DNA. TRBV21-1 has pseudogene status. There are 12 residues in the CDR3. CDR3 amino acids: CACSTGDSPLHF. DNA for the CDR3: TGTGCCTGCAGCACGGGGGATTCACCCCTCCACTTT.

The chain is built from TRBV20-1 and TRBJ1-5; possibly TRBD1 for D (6 bases). V shed 5 bases and J shed 4 bases, with 15 bases lying between them. This CDR3 region has 14 residues. Per the germline V gene, CDR1 is DFQATT and CDR2 is SNEGSKA (reference sequence). CDR3: CSAQDRSQNQPQHF. The CDR3 region has the DNA TGCAGTGCTCAAGACAGGTCTCAGAATCAGCCCCAGCATTTT.

V is TRBV11-1 and J is TRBJ1-4; D is perhaps TRBD1 (5 bases). V lost 6 bases to trimming and J lost 0 bases, with 20 bases between them. The V gene's germline CDR1 is SGHAT and CDR2 FQDESV (reference sequence). The CDR3 consists of 18 residues. The CDR3 DNA sequence: TGTGCCAGCAGGATGGGACCCGGAGGGGTTGCAACTAATGAAAAACTGTTTTTT. It translates to CASRMGPGGVATNEKLFF.

This sequence joins TRBV7-2 and TRBJ2-1; 9 nucleotides align to TRBD2. The CDR3 length is 18 residues. Germline V CDR1 and CDR2: SGHTA, FQGNSA. Germline trimming cut 1 base from V and 7 bases from J; bases unmatched to any gene: 14. This chain's CDR3 is CASSLVAAGGPPDNEQFF. The CDR3 DNA reads as TGTGCCAGCAGCTTAGTCGCAGCGGGGGGACCCCCTGATAATGAGCAGTTCTTC. Supplemented by reference TRBV7-2 and TRBJ2-1, the full variable domain reads GAGVSQSPSNKVTEKGKDVELRCDPISGHTALYWYRQSLGQGLEFLIYFQGNSAPDKSGLPSDRFSAERTGGSVSTLTIQRTQQEDSAVYLCASSLVAAGGPPDNEQFFGPGTRLTVL.

The chain joins TRBV6-1 to TRBJ2-1; 12 nucleotides agree with TRBD2. The V segment lost 8 bases and the J segment 9 bases; nucleotides outside the gene matches: 8. The germline CDR1 and CDR2 sequences are MNHNS and SASEGT. CDR3 size: 14 residues. The CDR3 bases are TGTGCCAGCGAACTAGCGGGGGGTCTCGGTGAGCAGTTCTTC. Translated, it gives CASELAGGLGEQFF.

V and J are TRBV4-1 and TRBJ1-2, with D hard to call. Per germline, CDR1 MGHRA and CDR2 YSYEKL. The CDR3 has 14 residues. Trimming cost V 1 base and J 4 bases, with 10 bases left between them. The CDR3 loop is CASSQVGQSYGYTF. As DNA, the CDR3 is TGCGCCAGCAGCCAAGTTGGCCAATCCTATGGCTACACCTTC.

This clonotype was counted a single time. The chain carries TRBV6-6 and TRBJ2-7, with 8 bases fitting TRBD2. The J segment lost 5 bases and the V segment lost 3 bases, leaving 3 bases of the junction unmatched. There are 13 residues in the CDR3. The germline V gene encodes CDR1 MNHNY and CDR2 SVGAGI (reference sequence). The DNA of the CDR3 is TGTGCCAGCAGTTATCGGGGGGGCGACGAGCAGTACTTC. Protein: CASSYRGGDEQYF.

The rearrangement links TRBV20-1 to TRBJ2-5; 7 bases map to TRBD1. The CDR3 contains 15 residues. V was clipped by 6 bases and J by 11 bases; unmatched bases: 21. The germline gives CDR1 DFQATT, CDR2 SNEGSKA (reference sequence). The CDR3 sequence: CSAQPPGQIYNEQYF. In DNA, the CDR3 is TGCAGTGCCCAACCCCCGGGACAGATATACAATGAGCAGTACTTC.

V usage is TRBV28 and J usage is TRBJ2-7; D uncertain. Germline V gene data show CDR1 as MDHEN and CDR2 as SYDVKM. V lost 1 base, J lost 3 bases, and 10 bases lay in between. This CDR3 region has 14 residues. The CDR3 nucleotides read TGTGCCAGCAGTTTATATAGGGAAATCTACGAGCAGTACTTC. Its translation is CASSLYREIYEQYF.

V is TRBV6-6 and J is TRBJ1-2; the D is unclear. CDR1 is MNHNY, CDR2 SVGAGI, per germline (reference sequence). Trimming shortened V by 0 bases and J by 2 bases, and 10 bases separated the two germline ends. This CDR3 contains 15 residues. The DNA of the CDR3 is TGTGCCAGCAGTTACTCGATGGACGTGAACTATGGCTACACCTTC. Encoded protein: CASSYSMDVNYGYTF.

The CDR3 bases are TGTGCCAGCTCACAAACAGGGGGGAAGCTAGCCAAAAACATTCAGTACTTC. This translates into CASSQTGGKLAKNIQYF. This chain connects TRBV12-3 or TRBV12-4 to TRBJ2-4; 8 bases are a match to TRBD1. V lost 8 bases, J lost 0 bases, and 12 bases stayed unmatched. CDR3 length: 17 amino acids.

The V call is TRBV15, the J call TRBJ2-3; TRBD2 matches at 8 bases. Germline V gives CDR1 LNHNV, CDR2 YYDKDF (reference sequence). The CDR3 runs to 15 residues. V lost 0 bases and J lost 6; bases outside the gene matches: 5. This CDR3 is CATSREGPGGDTQYF. The CDR3 DNA reads TGTGCCACCAGCAGAGAGGGGCCGGGGGGGGATACGCAGTATTTT.

The chain employs TRBV7-9 and TRBJ1-5, with 9 bases matching TRBD1. This CDR3 has 18 amino acids. The germline V gene encodes CDR1 SEHNR and CDR2 FQNEAQ (reference sequence). Trimming took 0 bases from V and 6 from J; bases not matched to a gene: 12. The CDR3, as DNA: TGTGCCAGCAGCTTAGCCGAGCCCCGGGACAGGGATACTCAGCCCCAGCATTTT. Residues: CASSLAEPRDRDTQPQHF.

V gene TRBV9 combines with J gene TRBJ1-4; D might be TRBD1 (6 bases). Germline CDR1 reads SGDLS; CDR2 reads YYNGEE. Trimming removed 4 bases at V and 4 bases at J, with 17 bases between. This CDR3 is 16 amino acids long. CDR3 residues: CASSPEQGGGNEKLFF. For the CDR3, the DNA is TGTGCCAGCAGCCCGGAACAAGGGGGAGGTAATGAAAAACTGTTTTTT. Full variable domain (missing parts from reference TRBV9 and TRBJ1-4): DSGVTQTPKHLITATGQRVTLRCSPRSGDLSVYWYQQSLDQGLQFLIQYYNGEERAKGNILERFSAQQFPDLHSELNLSSLELGDSALYFCASSPEQGGGNEKLFFGSGTQLSVL.

The J gene is TRBJ2-7, the V gene TRBV5-1; 11 bases map to TRBD2. CDR1 and CDR2 from the germline V gene are SGHRS and YFSETQ. The J segment lost 0 bases and the V segment lost 4 bases, leaving 9 bases of the junction unmatched. The CDR3 is 17 amino acids. The CDR3 here is CASSPIGLAGASYEQYF. In DNA, the CDR3 is TGCGCCAGCAGCCCCATCGGACTAGCGGGTGCCTCCTACGAGCAGTACTTC.

About this clonotype itself: One end of the junction fails to match germline, which may point to a read error. CDR3 residues: CAGSLAAGHREQYF. CDR3 DNA sequence: TGTGCCGGCAGCTTAGCGGCGGGGCACCGTGAGCAGTACTTC. The chain couples TRBV7-8 to TRBJ2-5, with D tentatively TRBD2 (6 bases). CDR3 size: 14 residues. The V gene's germline CDR1 is SGHVS and CDR2 FQNEAQ.

This chain links TRBV6-5 with TRBJ2-2, with a weak D call TRBD2 (6 bases). Germline V CDR1 and CDR2: MNHEY, SVGAGI. Trimming pared 7 bases from V and 6 bases from J, leaving 12 bases between. The CDR3 totals 13 residues. The CDR3 DNA sequence: TGTGCCAGCACCCTGTGGGGGGCCGGGGAGCTGTTTTTT. Protein: CASTLWGAGELFF.

The J gene is TRBJ2-6, the V gene TRBV9, with no clear D. The CDR3 is 18 amino acids. V was pared by 7 bases and J by 3 bases, with 23 bases between. Germline V CDR1 and CDR2: SGDLS, YYNGEE. This chain's CDR3 is CASAAGPKVSFGANVLTF. The CDR3 bases are TGTGCCAGCGCCGCCGGGCCCAAAGTCAGCTTTGGGGCCAACGTCCTGACTTTC.